This T cell receptor (beta chain) was identified in a study of blood T cell repertoires in COVID-19 (dated by TCRdb to about 2020). Regarding the research as a whole: Samples from collaborators originated in the United States, Italy and Spain and spanned both the acute and convalescent phases of COVID-19. The prospective study material was composed of cDNA or gDNA derived from T cells, B-cell-depleted T cells, or PBMCs. The dataset comprised deeply sampled blood TCRbeta repertoires from subjects exposed to, actively infected with, or recovered from COVID-19. The repertoires were released in a freely available public database intended as a resource for research on the immune response to SARS-CoV-2. Samples were obtained from the ongoing ImmuneRACE study (first 160 participants) and from 1,254 subjects provided by 6 global collaborators. The sample metadata nearly always contained a de-identified subject ID, COVID-19 status, age in years and sex. Where available, HLA class I and class II types were taken from metadata supplied by the sample provider and were not determined by assay-based typing. Paper-wide results and their limitations: How much clinical and demographic metadata was included differed by source and by participant, and the metadata was provided uncurated.

A second Seattle source provided samples from volunteer blood donors who had recovered from COVID-19. The collaborating institutions used their own protocols to collect whole blood in K2EDTA tubes. For TCRbeta analysis, collaborator samples were shipped as frozen whole blood, as isolated PBMCs, or as DNA extracted from either sample type. This clone has a single count. Its binding antigen is unknown. Base qualities are missing; no much larger clone stands one base away. The CDR3 starts with the cysteine, ends with the phenylalanine, and has 16 residues. The kept DNA is CDR3 alone, 48 bases in frame from the first base. The junction shows trimming of 3 bases on V and 0 bases on J, plus 9 bases between the germline ends. For CDR1 and CDR2, the germline V gene (reference sequence) lists LNHDA and SQIVND. TCRbeta CDR3 regions were amplified from genomic DNA using the immunoSEQ Assay, a bias-controlled multiplex PCR. Per the source publication's procedure: Within the assay, amplification of reference gene primers was used to estimate how many nucleated cells each sample contained. To quantify the absolute abundance of each unique TCRbeta CDR3 rearrangement, sequence reads were collapsed and filtered. For each sample, productive Simpson clonality was calculated as the square root of Simpson's diversity index over productive rearrangements. Entries here come from immuneACCESS through TCRdb and include only in-frame sequences with V and J called. Some clones fail to appear in such tables; in the studies checked, an unresolved V gene covers under half of the shortfall, and the cause of the remainder is unknown. The V and J calls and the clone size are those of that table, but D and trimming were determined from the DNA. Here the sample has some 240,000 clones; roughly nine tenths occur a single time. Approximately 7.9% of the sample belongs to the ten largest clones.

The V and J genes are TRBV19 and TRBJ2-6; there is no confident call for the D gene. Sequencing was carried out using peripheral blood. This TCR came from a man aged 55 to 70 who had recovered from COVID-19. The nucleotide sequence is TGTGCCAGTAGTATTATCTGGGCCTCTGGGGCCAACGTCCTGACTTTC. Its product reads: CASSIIWASGANVLTF.